This record looks at one T cell receptor beta chain sequence and its context. Its antigen is not identified. The data belong to a study of T cell repertoires in cytomegalovirus infection. V shed 1 base, J shed 4 bases, and the junction held 3 bases outside the gene matches. The CDR3 is made up of 14 amino acids. Germline values: CDR1 MGHRA, CDR2 YSYEKL. Each CDR3 protein gets one entry after TCRdb re-called the reads with MiXCR. The sample has about 700,000 distinct CDR3 sequences; around 32% are singletons. The material sequenced was cultured PBMCs, taken from culture after CMV antigen stimulation. The TCR sequence derives from a human donor in good health (CMV status not recorded). Some clones in this sample may be carry-over from other donors' samples. V and J are TRBV4-1 and TRBJ1-1; 7 positions agree with TRBD1. The CDR3 loop is CASSQASGGTEAFF. The CDR3 nucleotides are TGCGCCAGCAGCCAAGCATCAGGGGGCACTGAAGCTTTCTTT.